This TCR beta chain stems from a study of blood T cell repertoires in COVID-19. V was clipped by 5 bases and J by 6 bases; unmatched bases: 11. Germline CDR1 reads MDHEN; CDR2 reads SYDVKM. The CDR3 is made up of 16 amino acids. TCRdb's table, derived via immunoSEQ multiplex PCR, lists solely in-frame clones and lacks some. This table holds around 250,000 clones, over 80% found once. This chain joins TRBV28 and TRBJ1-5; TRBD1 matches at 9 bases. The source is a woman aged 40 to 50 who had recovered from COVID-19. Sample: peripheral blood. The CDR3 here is CASSAPGQGVGQPQHF. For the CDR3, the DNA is TGTGCCAGCAGTGCCCCGGGACAGGGAGTTGGTCAGCCCCAGCATTTT.